These 15 T cell receptor beta chains originate from one sample sequenced in a study of T cells in Graves' hyperthyroidism and ophthalmopathy. It was RNA transcripts that yielded the amplified TCR beta CDR3 regions. Using the HTBI primer set, a first-round RT-PCR was run on the TCR CDR3. Each CDR3 protein gets one entry after TCRdb re-called the multiplex PCR reads with MiXCR. Of some 620,000 distinct CDR3 sequences in the sample, 15% to 20% were seen once. Input material: blood. These receptor sequences come from a woman aged 25 to 39 with Graves' hyperthyroidism.

In this sample, this clonotype turned up a few times. This chain uses TRBV9 with TRBJ2-3, with TRBD2 matching over 7 bases. The CDR3 runs to 15 residues. V trimming: 1 base; J trimming: 3 bases; junction bases outside the gene matches: 5. CDR1 is SGDLS, CDR2 YYNGEE, per germline. This CDR3 reads CASSVTPGGTDTQYF. For the CDR3, the DNA is TGTGCCAGCAGCGTAACTCCGGGAGGTACAGATACGCAGTATTTT. Combining the CDR3 with reference TRBV9 and TRBJ2-3 gives the whole variable domain DSGVTQTPKHLITATGQRVTLRCSPRSGDLSVYWYQQSLDQGLQFLIQYYNGEERAKGNILERFSAQQFPDLHSELNLSSLELGDSALYFCASSVTPGGTDTQYFGPGTRLTVL.

This clonotype was observed many times. The chain joins TRBV6-2 or TRBV6-3 to TRBJ2-7, with D maybe TRBD1 (6 bases). Trimming shortened V by 7 bases and J by 2 bases, and 15 bases separated the two germline ends. CDR1 is MNHEY and CDR2 is SVGEGT in the germline V gene. This CDR3 is 14 amino acids long. The CDR3 sequence is CASNPGHTTYEQYF. The CDR3 region has the DNA TGTGCCAGCAACCCGGGACATACGACCTACGAGCAGTACTTC.

This clonotype appeared many times. The V and J genes are TRBV7-2 and TRBJ1-5; 10 bases fit TRBD1. The germline V gene has CDR1 SGHTA and CDR2 FQGNSA. With V trimmed by 5 bases and J by 5 bases, 15 bases remained unmatched. This CDR3 is 18 amino acids long. In nucleotides, the CDR3 is TGTGCCAGCAGCACCCCCTCGGGACAGGGGACATGGGATCAGCCCCAGCATTTT. Amino acid sequence: CASSTPSGQGTWDQPQHF.

As for this clonotype: This sequence may be a read error, since a much larger clone differs from it by one base. The V and J genes are TRBV30 and TRBJ2-2; 7 bases fit TRBD2. The CDR3 is 14 residues long. CDR1 and CDR2 from the germline V gene are GTSNPN and SVGIG (reference sequence). The DNA of the CDR3 is TGTGCCTGGAGAACAGCGGGGAGGACCGGGAAGCTGTTTTTT. This translates into CAWRTAGRTGKLFF. Combining the CDR3 with reference TRBV30 and TRBJ2-2 gives the whole variable domain SQTIHQWPATLVQPVGSPLSLECTVEGTSNPNLYWYRQAAGRGLQLLFYSVGIGQISSEVPQNLSASRPQDRQFILSSKKLLLSDSGFYLCAWRTAGRTGKLFFGEGSRLTVL.

The gene calls are TRBV10-1 and TRBJ2-7; 9 bases align to TRBD1. This CDR3 is built from 13 residues. Trimming removed 5 bases from V and 5 bases from J; junction bases left unmatched: 4. Germline V gives CDR1 WNHNN, CDR2 SYGVQD (reference sequence). The CDR3 DNA reads TGCGCCAGCAGTCGGACAGGGGTCGACGAGCAGTACTTC. Residues: CASSRTGVDEQYF.

This rearrangement joins TRBV15 to TRBJ1-3, with D hard to call. V was trimmed by 6 bases and J by 0 bases, leaving 6 bases between them. Looked up from germline, CDR1 is LNHNV and CDR2 is YYDKDF (reference sequence). The CDR3 covers 13 residues. CDR3 nucleotides: TGTGCCACCAGACGGTTCTCTGGAAACACCATATATTTT. It codes for CATRRFSGNTIYF.

The J gene is TRBJ2-7, the V gene TRBV9, with TRBD2 identical over 10 bases. Germline V lookup: CDR1 SGDLS, CDR2 YYNGEE. V lost 0 bases to trimming and J lost 4 bases; unmatched junction nucleotides: 13. The CDR3 is made up of 18 amino acids. The CDR3 reads CASSVATSASGSGYEQYF. DNA of the CDR3: TGTGCCAGCAGCGTAGCTACCTCGGCTAGCGGGAGTGGGTACGAGCAGTACTTC.

This clonotype was picked up a small number of times. This chain joins TRBV20-1 and TRBJ1-1; D is perhaps TRBD1 (6 bases). Germline-derived CDR1 and CDR2 are DFQATT and SNEGSKA (reference sequence). V gave up 4 bases and J gave up 0 bases, with 9 bases separating them. The CDR3 has 13 amino acids. CDR3 coding DNA: TGCAGTGCTACGGGACATATGAACACTGAAGCTTTCTTT. Protein product: CSATGHMNTEAFF.

Turning to this clonotype: A clone one base away is much larger, so this may be a read error. The chain employs TRBV12-3 or TRBV12-4 and TRBJ1-2; 7 nucleotides match TRBD1. The CDR3 is 14 amino acids. CDR3 amino acids: CTSSPSGGNYGYTF. DNA for the CDR3: TGTACCAGCAGCCCGTCAGGGGGTAACTATGGCTACACCTTC.

V is TRBV6-1 and J is TRBJ2-5; 7 bases match TRBD1. Germline lookup yields CDR1 MNHNS and CDR2 SASEGT. Germline trimming cut 6 bases from V and 4 bases from J; bases unmatched to any gene: 11. This CDR3 has 15 amino acids. DNA of the CDR3: TGTGCCAGCAGCCCCGGGACAGTAGGAGGAGAGACCCAGTACTTC. Translating it yields CASSPGTVGGETQYF.

This clonotype was observed a handful of times. The chain couples TRBV4-2 to TRBJ2-3; D remains unclear. There are 17 residues in the CDR3. The ends were cut back, 1 base at V and 3 bases at J, with 17 bases in the middle. Germline V gene data show CDR1 as LGHNA and CDR2 as YNFKEQ. CDR3 sequence reads: CASSQAFEAGFTDTQYF. The DNA for the CDR3 is TGTGCCAGCAGCCAAGCTTTTGAAGCAGGATTTACAGATACGCAGTATTTT.

The chain links TRBV18 to TRBJ2-1; 9 positions agree with TRBD2. V was pared by 4 bases and J by 4 bases, with 14 bases of the junction left unmatched. Germline V gene sequence: CDR1 KGHSH, CDR2 LQKENI. CDR3 size: 18 residues. CDR3 sequence: CASSRYSEPSGNYNEQFF. As DNA, the CDR3 is TGTGCCAGCTCACGATATTCAGAGCCTAGCGGGAATTACAATGAGCAGTTCTTC.

There are a few counts of this clonotype. V usage is TRBV12-3 or TRBV12-4 and J usage is TRBJ2-1; D unresolved. V lost 2 bases and J 2 bases, leaving 16 bases between the germline ends. CDR3 size: 17 residues. This CDR3 reads CASSLRVWQEPYNEQFF. The CDR3 DNA reads TGTGCCAGCAGTTTAAGAGTGTGGCAGGAACCCTACAATGAGCAGTTCTTC.

This clonotype was picked up many times. The rearrangement uses TRBV11-1 and TRBJ2-5; the match to TRBD2 covers 11 bases. Germline assignment: CDR1 SGHAT and CDR2 FQDESV (reference sequence). Trimming removed 4 bases from V and 4 bases from J; junction bases left unmatched: 5. The CDR3 has 15 amino acids. The CDR3 DNA sequence: TGTGCCAGCAGCTCAACTAGCGGGAGTTCAGAGACCCAGTACTTC. It encodes CASSSTSGSSETQYF. The complete variable domain, with remaining parts taken from reference TRBV11-1 and TRBJ2-5, reads EAEVAQSPRYKITEKSQAVAFWCDPISGHATLYWYRQILGQGPELLVQFQDESVVDDSQLPKDRFSAERLKGVDSTLKIQPAELGDSAMYLCASSSTSGSSETQYFGPGTRLLVL.

In this sample, this clonotype turned up once. The V call is TRBV12-3 or TRBV12-4, the J call TRBJ1-5; TRBD1 aligns across 8 bases. V trimming: 4 bases; J trimming: 3 bases; junction bases outside the gene matches: 8. This CDR3 is 16 amino acids long. DNA of the CDR3: TGTGCCAGCAGTTCCGGTTCCAGGGGGCTCAATCAGCCCCAGCATTTT. Translating gives CASSSGSRGLNQPQHF.